This T cell receptor (beta chain) emerged from a study of control samples from healthy donors and cancer patients. The germline V and J ends were trimmed by 5 bases and 1 base, with 15 bases remaining between them. The CDR3 totals 17 residues. CDR1 is SGHAT and CDR2 is FQNNGV in the germline V gene. Clones were sequenced by immunoSEQ multiplex PCR, and TCRdb holds only the in-frame ones, with some missing. The data hold about 130,000 clones, with approximately 92% observed a single time. The sequence was obtained from a man older than 75 with head and neck cancer. The sample was PBMCs. This chain uses TRBV11-2 with TRBJ2-6, with D unresolved. In DNA, the CDR3 is TGTGCCAGCAGCAAACATTCGCCCCTTTCTGGGGCCAACGTCCTGACTTTC. It encodes CASSKHSPLSGANVLTF.